These T cell receptor beta chains were read from a single sample in a study of neurological immune-mediated disorders. TCRdb redid the calling of the 5' RACE reads with MiXCR, one entry per CDR3 protein. The sample shows 55,000 to 65,000 distinct CDR3 sequences, 3.5% to 4.5% of them seen only once. Sequencing was carried out using PBMCs. Every receptor here comes from a woman aged 45-65 years with multiple sclerosis. Both conserved end residues are part of each CDR3. The D gene is left open where the match is weak. Rows give clone size only sometimes, using once, few, many, or a class for an expanded clone.

TRBV6-2/TRBV6-3	TRBJ2-2	many	TRBD1	TGTGCCAGCAGTCGAGGGACAGTCGGGGAGCTGTTTTTT	CASSRGTVGELFF
TRBV12-3/TRBV12-4	TRBJ2-7	many	TRBD2	TGTGCCAGCAGTCGAGGGGAGGAAGCGGGAGCCTACGAGCAGTACTTC	CASSRGEEAGAYEQYF
TRBV24-1	TRBJ2-3	many	-	TGTGCCACCGAGAAGCAGGACACAGATACGCAGTATTTT	CATEKQDTDTQYF
TRBV10-3	TRBJ2-3	many	-	TGTGCCATCAGTGGGGGCTCTAGCAGTAGCACAGATACGCAGTATTTT	CAISGGSSSSTDTQYF
TRBV5-1	TRBJ1-2	many	TRBD1	TGCGCCAGCAGCTCACAGGGGCAAGGCTACACCTTC	CASSSQGQGYTF
TRBV29-1	TRBJ2-1	few	-	TGCAGCGGGGGGAATGAGGTCTACAATGAGCAGTTCTTC	CSGGNEVYNEQFF
TRBV20-1	TRBJ2-5	many	-	TGCAGTGCTAGAGATGATCCAGAGACCCAGTACTTC	CSARDDPETQYF
TRBV30	TRBJ2-4	many	-	TGTGCCTGGCGGATAGCCAAAAACATTCAGTACTTC	CAWRIAKNIQYF
TRBV5-1	TRBJ2-7	many	TRBD1	TGCGCCAGCAGCCCAGGGACAGTCGGAGGCGAGCAGTACTTC	CASSPGTVGGEQYF
TRBV6-5	TRBJ2-3	many	-	TGTGCCAGCAGTTACTCGCTACAGCCCACAGATACGCAGTATTTT	CASSYSLQPTDTQYF
TRBV12-3/TRBV12-4	TRBJ2-2	many	TRBD1	TGTGCCAGCAGCACTCCCACAGGGGGCAATGCCGGGGAGCTGTTTTTT	CASSTPTGGNAGELFF
TRBV11-2	TRBJ2-3	few	TRBD2	TGTGCCAGCAGCTTACTAGCGGGAGGGCCCTCAGATACGCAGTATTTT	CASSLLAGGPSDTQYF
TRBV19	TRBJ2-7	few	-	TGTGCCAGTAGTCCCTGGACAGCGAATCCCTACGAGCAGTACTTC	CASSPWTANPYEQYF
TRBV10-3	TRBJ2-1	many	-	TGTGCCATCAGGGGAGGGGGCCAAGGGGATGAGCAGTTCTTC	CAIRGGGQGDEQFF
TRBV29-1	TRBJ2-1	many	TRBD2	TGCAGCGTTGTGGGACTAGCGGGAGGTAGCTCCTACAATGAGCAGTTCTTC	CSVVGLAGGSSYNEQFF
TRBV20-1	TRBJ2-3	many	TRBD2	TGCAGTGCTAGAGTGACTAGCGGGAGGGCACAATATACGCAGTATTTT	CSARVTSGRAQYTQYF
TRBV10-3	TRBJ2-7	many	TRBD2	TGTGCCAGCAAGCCTGACAGCGGGAGCGACGAGCAGTACTTC	CASKPDSGSDEQYF
TRBV5-6	TRBJ2-3	many	TRBD2	TGTGCCAGCAGTTCCCTAGCGGGAGCCCAAGATACGCAGTATTTT	CASSSLAGAQDTQYF
TRBV9	TRBJ2-7	-	-	TGTGCCAGCAGCGTGTCAGGGATTCCCTACGAGCAGTACTTC	CASSVSGIPYEQYF
TRBV12-3/TRBV12-4	TRBJ1-2	many	TRBD1	TGTGCCAGCAGTTTCTGGGACAGGGGATTGGCTAACTATGGCTACACCTTC	CASSFWDRGLANYGYTF
TRBV4-3	TRBJ2-1	many	-	TGCGCCAGCAGCCTCGGGATGGGTAGATCCTACAATGAGCAGTTCTTC	CASSLGMGRSYNEQFF
TRBV20-1	TRBJ2-3	many	-	TGCAGTGCTAGGGAACAGGGAGGTTGGGGCACAGATACGCAGTATTTT	CSAREQGGWGTDTQYF
TRBV7-6	TRBJ2-7	many	-	TGTGCCAGCAGCCCTGACTTTACAGGGAGTGGGGAGCAGTACTTC	CASSPDFTGSGEQYF
TRBV15	TRBJ2-1	many	-	TGTGCCACCAGCAGAGATAGCGTCCAGTACAATGAGCAGTTCTTC	CATSRDSVQYNEQFF
TRBV6-2/TRBV6-3	TRBJ1-2	many	-	TGTGCCAGCAGAGAGACTGAGCTCCATGGCTACACCTTC	CASRETELHGYTF
TRBV9	TRBJ1-1	many	-	TGTGCCAGCAGCGCACAGGGTTACACTGAAGCTTTCTTT	CASSAQGYTEAFF
TRBV20-1	TRBJ1-2	many	-	TGCAGTGCCCGGAAATACGGAGGGGAAAGTAACTATGGCTACACCTTC	CSARKYGGESNYGYTF
TRBV20-1	TRBJ2-1	-	TRBD2	TGCAGTGCTTGGGCACTAGCGGGAGCTGTTAATGAGCAGTTCTTC	CSAWALAGAVNEQFF
TRBV5-1	TRBJ1-6	many	TRBD1	TGCGCCAGCAGCTTGATAGGAACAGGGGGCGCTTGGAATTCACCCCTCCACTTT	CASSLIGTGGAWNSPLHF
TRBV18	TRBJ1-1	many	-	TGTGCCAGCTCACCAGGCAGGGGCCTTGAAGCTTTCTTT	CASSPGRGLEAFF
TRBV10-3	TRBJ2-4	many	-	TGTGCCATCAGTCCCGGGGCCTTAGCCAAAAACATTCAGTACTTC	CAISPGALAKNIQYF
TRBV20-1	TRBJ1-1	many	-	TGCAGTGCTACCGAGAAGGGGAACACTGAAGCTTTCTTT	CSATEKGNTEAFF
TRBV5-6	TRBJ2-3	few	TRBD2	TGTGCCAGCAGCTTGGTGGCTAGCGGGAGTGATACGCAGTATTTT	CASSLVASGSDTQYF
TRBV7-2	TRBJ1-5	many	-	TGTGCCAGCAGCGACAATACCCAGCCCCAGCATTTT	CASSDNTQPQHF
TRBV7-9	TRBJ1-6	many	TRBD1	TGTGCCAGCAGCCGTGAGACAGGGGGAAGTTCACCCCTCCACTTT	CASSRETGGSSPLHF
TRBV7-2	TRBJ1-1	-	-	TGTGCCAGCAGCCCAGTAGAGAACACTGAAGCTTTCTTT	CASSPVENTEAFF
TRBV20-1	TRBJ2-5	many	-	TGCAGTGCTAGAGATGGAACGACCCGAGAGACCCAGTACTTC	CSARDGTTRETQYF
TRBV7-2	TRBJ1-2	-	-	TGTGCCAGCAGCTCGACCTTACAGGGACTCGGGGGCTATGGCTACACCTTC	CASSSTLQGLGGYGYTF
TRBV10-3	TRBJ2-4	many	TRBD2	TGTGCCATCAGTGAGTCGGTCCGAGCGGGACAAAACATTCAGTACTTC	CAISESVRAGQNIQYF
TRBV6-5	TRBJ1-2	many	TRBD1	TGTGCCAGCAGTTACCCCCAGGGGGGGGGAGGCTATGGCTACACCTTC	CASSYPQGGGGYGYTF
TRBV19	TRBJ2-5	-	-	TGTGCCAGTAGTATAGATCGAGGAGGGTTGGAGACCCAGTACTTC	CASSIDRGGLETQYF
TRBV28	TRBJ1-4	many	-	TGTGCCAGCAGGGACCGGGTGGATGAAAAACTGTTTTTT	CASRDRVDEKLFF
TRBV4-3	TRBJ2-3	few	-	TGCGCCAGCAGCCAAGTCGGTGGCAGTTTCACAGATACGCAGTATTTT	CASSQVGGSFTDTQYF
TRBV5-1	TRBJ1-4	many	-	TGCGCCAGCAGCCCAGGGAGGGGCAATGAAAAACTGTTTTTT	CASSPGRGNEKLFF
TRBV18	TRBJ2-2	many	-	TGTGCCAGCTCACCACCCCTCCCCAGCGGGGAGCTGTTTTTT	CASSPPLPSGELFF
TRBV9	TRBJ2-1	many	TRBD1	TGTGCCAGCAGCGTAGCGGGACAGAGCTACAATGAGCAGTTCTTC	CASSVAGQSYNEQFF